This T cell receptor beta chain was recovered during a study of T cell responses to AZD1222 COVID-19 vaccine. The study's findings and limits: With dominance at 160-218 and 743-854, vaccine-associated CD4 TCRs spanned spike. The donor group comprised mostly white British people and more females; the analysis possibly underestimated clonal diversity. Samples come after the peak T cell response, not at day 14.

The CDR3 runs to 12 residues. Germline CDR1 LNHDA, CDR2 SQIVND (reference sequence). V lost 11 bases and J 2 bases, leaving 12 bases between the germline ends. Assay used: immunoSEQ multiplex PCR; TCRdb lists only in-frame clones, some missing. The table shows about 100,000 clones, with around 87% occurring only once. About this clone itself: The antigen remains unidentified.

This specimen consisted of peripheral blood, obtained 28 days after the second AZD1222 dose. The V and J genes are TRBV19 and TRBJ1-1; D not certain. This sequence was found in an adult who received the AZD1222 COVID-19 vaccine. The CDR3 DNA is TGTGCCCTTGGTTGGGGTAACACTGAAGCTTTCTTT. Translation: CALGWGNTEAFF.